This record covers a single T cell receptor (beta chain). Its antigen is not known. This CDR3 comprises 16 residues. Germline lookup yields CDR1 SGHDN and CDR2 FVKESK. Between the trimmed V and J ends, which lost 0 bases and 0 bases, there was a span of 6 bases. The data originate from a study of OX40 agonist ivuxolimab in advanced cancers. Turning to the study itself: Hepatocellular carcinoma, melanoma, renal cell or head and neck cancer occurred in dose-escalation patients. Anti-PD-1, anti-PD-L1 or anti-CTLA-4 therapy given earlier was allowed, and roughly 38% had some.

Study conclusions and caveats: Among the lowest peripheral clonal expansion occurred in 0.1-3.0 mg/kg partial responders.

Clones were read by immunoSEQ multiplex PCR, and TCRdb kept only the in-frame ones, dropping some. This sample yields some 90,000 clones, of which roughly 88% are seen a single time; approximately 0.3% belongs to the top ten. No patient had autoimmune disease or received systemic immunosuppression. The chain combines TRBV14 with TRBJ2-6, with D maybe TRBD1 (5 bases). The sequence derives from an adult with an advanced solid tumor such as melanoma, head and neck, liver or kidney cancer. This sample comprised CD4+ or CD8+ T cells sorted from blood, obtained in a trial of the OX40 agonist ivuxolimab. The CDR3 nucleotides read TGTGCCAGCAGCCAAGAAGGGGTCTCTGGGGCCAACGTCCTGACTTTC. It codes for CASSQEGVSGANVLTF.